Listed here are 6 T cell receptor beta chains from one sample, sequenced in a study of T cells expressing NK-cell markers. TCRdb re-called the 5' RACE reads and gives one entry per CDR3 protein, without DNA. The sample totals 500,000 to 600,000 distinct CDR3 sequences; its top ten clones hold approximately 3.6%. Sequenced input: blood T cells: a sorted CD56 or NKG2C T cell subset, CD4+ or CD8+ T cells, or bulk PBMC T cells (not recorded which). Receptor source: a man between 18 and 35 years old in good health.

The chain is built from TRBV11-2 and TRBJ2-5; without DNA, the TCRdb call of TRBD1 cannot be checked. The germline V gene encodes CDR1 SGHAT and CDR2 FQNNGV. The CDR3 totals 14 residues. CDR3 in amino acids: CASSLPEGGETQYF.

The rearrangement links TRBV14 to TRBJ2-5; the TCRdb D gene call, TRBD2, has no DNA to confirm it. The CDR3 extends over 15 amino acids. Germline values: CDR1 SGHDN, CDR2 FVKESK. The CDR3 reads CASAPVLAGWETQYF.

The chain carries TRBV6-1 and TRBJ2-4; there is no DNA to check the TCRdb D call of TRBD1. CDR1 and CDR2 from the germline V gene are MNHNS and SASEGT. CDR3 size: 14 residues. CDR3 sequence: CASSLGGTFDIQYF.

The V and J genes are TRBV13 and TRBJ1-2; TCRdb reports TRBD1, a call that lacks DNA to check it against. CDR1 and CDR2 (germline): PRHDT, FYEKMQ (reference sequence). The CDR3 is made up of 16 amino acids. CDR3 sequence reads: CASSSYRGLVVYGYTF.

The chain combines TRBV24-1 with TRBJ2-1; TCRdb's D call, TRBD2, is unchecked because there is no DNA. Germline CDR1 KGHDR, CDR2 SFDVKD. The CDR3 is 13 amino acids. The CDR3 reads CATGVAGVHEQFF.

The V and J genes are TRBV11-2 and TRBJ2-7; the D call of TRBD2 rests on TCRdb alone, since no DNA is present to check it. Germline assignment: CDR1 SGHAT and CDR2 FQNNGV. The CDR3 is 17 residues long. CDR3 loop: CASSLVKHSGKTYEQYF.